These T cell receptor beta chains were read from a single sample in a study of blood T cell repertoires in COVID-19. Assay: immunoSEQ multiplex PCR; the TCRdb copy retains only in-frame clones and omits some. The sample consists of 15,000 to 17,000 clones, around 85% of them appearing once. Sequenced input: peripheral blood. Every receptor here comes from a man in his 70s in a cohort sampled during active COVID-19. Each CDR3 is given with its conserved first and last residue. A D gene is named only where the DNA matches it firmly. The listing skips clone size in some rows; elsewhere it reads once, few, many or a size class.

>TRBJ2-5|TRBV2|NA|TRBD2
CASSGLMGLASETQYF
TGTGCCAGCAGTGGGTTGATGGGACTAGCTTCGGAGACCCAGTACTTC
>TRBJ2-5|TRBV5-1|NA|NA
CASSLGVNQETQYF
TGCGCCAGCAGCTTAGGGGTGAACCAAGAGACCCAGTACTTC
>TRBJ2-7|TRBV30|once|NA
CAWAPLGRMEYF
TGTGCCTGGGCCCCCCTAGGGAGGATGGAGTACTTC
>TRBJ2-7|TRBV18|NA|NA
CASSPDRSSYEQYF
TGTGCCAGCTCACCAGATCGGAGCTCCTACGAGCAGTACTTC
>TRBJ2-3|TRBV6-4|NA|NA
CASSPGTSTDTQYF
TGTGCCAGCAGCCCCGGGACTAGCACAGATACGCAGTATTTT
>TRBJ2-1|TRBV11-2|NA|TRBD2
CASSPLGGELAGYYNEQFF
TGTGCCAGCAGCCCGTTAGGGGGGGAGCTAGCGGGATATTACAATGAGCAGTTCTTC
>TRBJ2-7|TRBV11-1|once|NA
CASSLVAGGAYEQYF
TGTGCCAGCAGCTTAGTTGCCGGTGGTGCCTACGAGCAGTACTTC
>TRBJ2-5|TRBV28|NA|NA
CASSSGQRQETQYF
TGTGCCAGCAGTTCGGGACAACGCCAAGAGACCCAGTACTTC
>TRBJ2-1|TRBV27|NA|TRBD1
CASSFQGVVYNEQFF
TGTGCCAGCAGTTTCCAGGGGGTGGTGTACAATGAGCAGTTCTTC
>TRBJ2-3|TRBV6-6|NA|TRBD2
CASSITGLAGDTQYF
TGTGCCAGCAGTATCACGGGACTAGCTGGAGATACGCAGTATTTT
>TRBJ1-6|TRBV9|NA|NA
CASSVGTAYNSPLHF
TGTGCCAGCAGCGTAGGGACAGCTTATAATTCACCCCTCCACTTT
>TRBJ2-2|TRBV28|few|NA
CASSPGVGNTGELFF
TGTGCCAGCAGTCCAGGGGTTGGGAACACCGGGGAGCTGTTTTTT
>TRBJ2-1|TRBV20-1|NA|NA
CSAGPGDEQFF
TGCAGTGCCGGACCGGGGGATGAGCAGTTCTTC
>TRBJ2-1|TRBV7-8|NA|NA
CASSLLRVYNEQFF
TGTGCCAGCAGCTTATTGAGAGTGTACAATGAGCAGTTCTTC
>TRBJ2-5|TRBV5-1|NA|NA
CASSSRRPGEETQYF
TGCGCCAGCAGCTCCCGACGTCCGGGAGAAGAGACCCAGTACTTC
>TRBJ2-5|TRBV11-2|NA|NA
CASSQVRQETQYF
TGTGCCAGCAGTCAGGTCAGACAAGAGACCCAGTACTTC
>TRBJ2-7|TRBV19|few|TRBD1
CASEDTGGVSYEQYF
TGTGCCAGTGAGGACACAGGGGGAGTATCCTACGAGCAGTACTTC
>TRBJ2-7|TRBV6-5|NA|NA
CASTEGGAYEQYF
TGTGCCAGCACCGAGGGCGGAGCCTACGAGCAGTACTTC
>TRBJ2-2|TRBV4-3|NA|NA
CASSQDLDFTGELFF
TGCGCCAGCAGCCAAGATTTAGACTTCACCGGGGAGCTGTTTTTT
>TRBJ1-1|TRBV11-1|NA|NA
CASSLWGATMNTEAFF
TGTGCCAGCAGCTTATGGGGAGCAACGATGAACACTGAAGCTTTCTTT
>TRBJ2-7|TRBV5-1|NA|NA
CASSYQGYYEQYF
TGCGCCAGCAGCTACCAGGGGTACTACGAGCAGTACTTC
>TRBJ1-2|TRBV15|NA|TRBD1
CATSRERTGDYGYTF
TGTGCCACCAGCAGAGAAAGGACAGGGGACTATGGCTACACCTTC
>TRBJ2-2|TRBV24-1|large|TRBD2
CATSEGDYDTGELFF
TGTGCCACCAGTGAAGGGGACTACGACACCGGGGAGCTGTTTTTT
>TRBJ1-2|TRBV7-8|NA|TRBD1
CASTPGGTGVYGYTF
TGTGCCAGCACCCCAGGAGGGACAGGGGTCTATGGCTACACCTTC
>TRBJ2-5|TRBV9|medium-sized|TRBD1
CASSRDRGLETQYF
TGTGCCAGCAGCAGGGACAGGGGTTTGGAGACCCAGTACTTC
>TRBJ1-2|TRBV5-1|NA|TRBD1
CASSLVGTANYGYTF
TGCGCCAGCAGCTTGGTCGGGACAGCTAACTATGGCTACACCTTC
>TRBJ1-1|TRBV6-5|NA|NA
CASSSPTGEAFF
TGTGCCAGCAGTTCACCAACGGGAGAAGCTTTCTTT
>TRBJ2-7|TRBV28|NA|NA
CASAFLYEQYF
TGTGCCAGCGCGTTCCTCTACGAGCAGTACTTC